A selection of T cell receptor beta chains follows, all from one sample in a study of long-term antiretroviral therapy in people with HIV. Here immunoSEQ multiplex PCR was the method, and the copy in TCRdb shows in-frame clones only, minus some. The sample lists about 20,000 clones, approximately 86% occurring once. The sample here was unsorted PBMCs, taken 0.5 years after starting antiretroviral therapy. The source is a middle-aged man with HIV. Each CDR3 is given with its conserved first and last residue. The D gene is left open where the match is weak. Expanded clones are given a class, and other clones once, few, many or no size at all.

v_gene	d_gene	j_gene	abundance	CDR3aa	CDR3nt
TRBV15	TRBD2	TRBJ2-3	-	CATSRDLVAGGTDTQYF	TGTGCCACCAGCAGAGATCTGGTAGCGGGCGGGACAGATACGCAGTATTTT
TRBV5-8	TRBD1	TRBJ2-7	-	CASSSPGQGDYEQYF	TGTGCCAGCAGCTCACCGGGACAGGGTGATTACGAGCAGTACTTC
TRBV4-2	-	TRBJ2-1	-	CASSLIGGNNEQFF	TGTGCCAGCAGCCTTATTGGGGGCAACAATGAGCAGTTCTTC
TRBV6-4	-	TRBJ1-3	-	CASRPDPEAGNTIYF	TGTGCCAGCAGACCAGACCCAGAGGCTGGAAACACCATATATTTT
TRBV18	-	TRBJ2-7	-	CASSPWEGSYEQYF	TGTGCCAGCTCACCATGGGAAGGCTCCTACGAGCAGTACTTC
TRBV28	-	TRBJ1-1	once	CASSPAHRSAEAFF	TGTGCCAGCAGCCCAGCCCATAGGTCTGCTGAAGCTTTCTTT
TRBV30	-	TRBJ1-6	-	CGSGQPSSYNSPLHF	TGTGGATCGGGGCAACCTAGCTCCTATAATTCACCCCTCCACTTT
TRBV29-1	-	TRBJ2-7	-	CSVQTGISYEQYF	TGCAGCGTACAAACAGGTATATCCTACGAGCAGTACTTC
TRBV7-2	TRBD1	TRBJ1-1	-	CASSLAGQAYTEAFF	TGTGCCAGCAGCTTAGCGGGACAGGCGTACACTGAAGCTTTCTTT
TRBV5-1	TRBD1	TRBJ2-7	-	CASRVGTGEGEQYF	TGCGCCAGCAGAGTCGGGACAGGGGAAGGCGAGCAGTACTTC
TRBV6-5	-	TRBJ2-4	-	CASSYGVWDIQYF	TGTGCCAGCAGTTATGGAGTCTGGGACATTCAGTACTTC
TRBV6-4	-	TRBJ2-7	-	CASKAGPHSYEQYF	TGTGCCAGCAAAGCCGGGCCCCACTCCTACGAGCAGTACTTC
TRBV9	-	TRBJ2-5	once	CASSVVEVHRPWRTQYF	TGTGCCAGCAGCGTAGTCGAGGTTCACAGGCCGTGGAGGACCCAGTACTTC
TRBV11-2	-	TRBJ2-5	-	CASSLGQFQETQYF	TGTGCCAGCAGCCTGGGGCAGTTCCAAGAGACCCAGTACTTC
TRBV27	-	TRBJ1-1	-	CASSLNFISEAFF	TGTGCCAGCAGTTTAAACTTCATCTCTGAAGCTTTCTTT
TRBV10-3	TRBD2	TRBJ2-3	-	CAISGLAGGPGTDTQYF	TGTGCCATCAGCGGACTAGCGGGAGGGCCAGGCACAGATACGCAGTATTTT
TRBV29-1	TRBD2	TRBJ2-1	-	CSVESGREGYNEQFF	TGCAGCGTTGAGAGTGGACGGGAGGGATACAATGAGCAGTTCTTC
TRBV5-6	TRBD2	TRBJ2-2	-	CASSLEASGSRTGELFF	TGTGCCAGCAGCTTGGAGGCTAGCGGGAGTCGGACCGGGGAGCTGTTTTTT
TRBV10-2	TRBD2	TRBJ2-1	once	CASSEPGTGGGNEQFF	TGCGCCAGCAGTGAGCCCGGGACGGGAGGAGGCAATGAGCAGTTCTTC
TRBV7-9	-	TRBJ1-4	-	CASSKQGGNEKLFF	TGTGCCAGCAGCAAACAGGGAGGTAATGAAAAACTGTTTTTT
TRBV11-2	-	TRBJ2-2	-	CASTTGPTNGELFF	TGTGCCAGCACCACAGGACCAACGAACGGGGAGCTGTTTTTT
TRBV30	TRBD2	TRBJ2-1	-	CAWSRRTSGYNEQFF	TGTGCCTGGTCCCGGCGGACTAGCGGATACAATGAGCAGTTCTTC
TRBV7-9	-	TRBJ1-6	-	CASSLESSYNSPLHF	TGTGCCAGCAGCTTAGAGAGCTCCTATAATTCACCCCTCCACTTT
TRBV11-2	-	TRBJ1-1	once	CASSPGRLGVNTEAFF	TGTGCCAGCAGCCCTGGACGGCTGGGGGTGAACACTGAAGCTTTCTTT
TRBV5-4	-	TRBJ1-1	-	CASSDKERTVMNTEAFF	TGTGCCAGCAGCGATAAGGAAAGGACAGTGATGAACACTGAAGCTTTCTTT
TRBV6-5	-	TRBJ2-7	-	CASSGGGEQYF	TGTGCCAGCAGCGGGGGAGGCGAGCAGTACTTC
TRBV5-6	TRBD2	TRBJ2-1	-	CANRHERGVGNEQFF	TGTGCCAACCGACATGAGCGGGGGGTAGGGAATGAGCAGTTCTTC
TRBV6-5	-	TRBJ1-2	-	CASSYSGGGYTF	TGTGCCAGCAGTTACTCTGGGGGTGGCTACACCTTC
TRBV14	-	TRBJ1-1	few	CASSPRNTEAFF	TGTGCCAGCAGCCCCCGGAACACTGAAGCTTTCTTT